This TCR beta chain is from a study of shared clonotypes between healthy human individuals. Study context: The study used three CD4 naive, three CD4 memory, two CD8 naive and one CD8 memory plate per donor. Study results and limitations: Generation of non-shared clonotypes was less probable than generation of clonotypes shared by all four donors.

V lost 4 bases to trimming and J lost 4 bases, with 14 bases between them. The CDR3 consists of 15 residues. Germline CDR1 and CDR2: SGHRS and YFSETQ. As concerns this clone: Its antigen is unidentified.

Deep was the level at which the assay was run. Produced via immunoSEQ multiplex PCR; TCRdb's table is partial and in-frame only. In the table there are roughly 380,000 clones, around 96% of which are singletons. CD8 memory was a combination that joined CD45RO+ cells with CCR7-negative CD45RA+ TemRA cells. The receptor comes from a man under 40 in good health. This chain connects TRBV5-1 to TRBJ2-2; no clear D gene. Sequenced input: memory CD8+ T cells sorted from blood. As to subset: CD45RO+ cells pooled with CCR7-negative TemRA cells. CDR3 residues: CASSPVTRPTGELFF. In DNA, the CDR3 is TGCGCCAGCAGCCCCGTAACCAGACCCACCGGGGAGCTGTTTTTT.